This T cell receptor beta chain was sequenced for a study of T cells in Graves' hyperthyroidism and ophthalmopathy. This CDR3 has 13 amino acids. Trimming took 4 bases from V and 2 from J, leaving 8 bases between them. Regions amplified from RNA transcripts were the TCR beta CDR3 regions. An initial round of RT-PCR targeting the TCR CDR3 relied on the HTBI primer set. In TCRdb, the multiplex PCR reads were re-called with MiXCR into one record per CDR3 protein. The sample has 650,000 to 700,000 distinct CDR3 sequences; 17% are singletons. The V and J genes are TRBV12-3 or TRBV12-4 and TRBJ2-5; D is unresolved. The sample taken for sequencing was blood. This TCR was recovered from a man aged 45-60 years with Graves' hyperthyroidism. The DNA for the CDR3 is TGTGCCAGCAGTTGGGCAAGACAAGAGACCCAGTACTTC. This translates into CASSWARQETQYF.